Each of the 14 T cell receptor beta chains below was sequenced from the same sample in a study of metastatic and nonmetastatic thyroid tumors (dated by TCRdb to 2018 to 2020). The library was obtained by PCR. The data were produced on an Illumina HiSeq 4000. The public reads were reanalyzed by TCRdb: fastp trimming at Q25, MiXCR alignment, in-frame beta chains only. For this sample there are around 5,000 clones; over 15% appear just once. Jointly, the top ten make up over 15% of the sample. No patient had received any treatment before thyroid surgery. Sequenced sample: adjacent normal tissue. The receptors derive from a female donor with papillary thyroid cancer or a benign thyroid nodule (not recorded which). Some clones in this sample may be carry-over from other donors' samples.

This clone is labeled medium-sized. Relative to the germline gene, one junction end is altered; a read error may explain this. The sample contains more than one DNA sequence encoding this CDR3. The CDR3, as DNA: TGTGCCAGCACTGAACCTCCCCCCCAAGAGACCCAGTACTTC. Translated: CASTEPPPQETQYF. This chain connects TRBV2 to TRBJ2-5; no firm D call. The CDR3 has 14 amino acids. Germline V gene data show CDR1 as SNHLY and CDR2 as FYNNEI. Filled out from reference TRBV2 and TRBJ2-5, the complete variable domain reads EPEVTQTPSHQVTQMGQEVILRCVPISNHLYFYWYRQILGQKVEFLVSFYNNEISEKSEIFDDQFSVERPDGSNFTLKIRSTKLEDSAMYFCASTEPPPQETQYFGPGTRLLVL.

CDR3 sequence reads: CASSSGDSYGYTF. DNA for the CDR3: TGTGCCAGCAGCTCCGGAGACTCGTATGGCTACACCTTC. V usage is TRBV7-2 and J usage is TRBJ1-2; D is unclear. The CDR3 runs to 13 residues. The germline V gene encodes CDR1 SGHTA and CDR2 FQGNSA. The ends were cut back, 4 bases at V and 5 bases at J, with 11 bases in the middle.

Concerning this clone itself: This CDR3 fails to terminate in the conserved phenylalanine or tryptophan, so it likely reflects a read error. The chain recombines TRBV28 with TRBJ1-2; unclear D gene. The CDR3 runs to 13 residues. Germline V gives CDR1 MDHEN, CDR2 SYDVKM. CDR3 in amino acids: CATSLVQCHGYTI. The CDR3 DNA sequence: TGTGCCACCAGTTTAGTACAGTGTCATGGCTACACCATC.

This clone counts as medium-sized (0.01 to 0.1%). V and J are TRBV20-1 and TRBJ1-2; possible D gene TRBD1, 5 bases. Trimming took 6 bases from V and 8 from J, leaving 19 bases between them. The CDR3 is 13 residues long. Germline CDR1 and CDR2: DFQATT and SNEGSKA (reference sequence). CDR3 region: CSAEPGALGGYTF. CDR3 nucleotides: TGCAGTGCCGAGCCCGGGGCCCTTGGCGGCTACACCTTC.

This clone qualifies as large. V gene TRBV6-1 combines with J gene TRBJ1-1; 7 bases line up with TRBD1. CDR1 and CDR2 (germline): MNHNS, SASEGT. After removal of 4 bases from V and 4 bases from J, the junction contained 6 bases not matched to a gene. CDR3 length: 14 amino acids. The CDR3 coding sequence is TGTGCCAGCAGTGCCCGACAGGGATTCACTGAAGCTTTCTTT. It codes for CASSARQGFTEAFF.

This clone is medium-sized (0.01 to 0.1%) by share. The V call is TRBV20-1, the J call TRBJ1-2, with unresolved D. V gave up 1 base and J gave up 6 bases, with 21 bases separating them. The CDR3 is made up of 16 amino acids. The germline V gene has CDR1 DFQATT and CDR2 SNEGSKA (reference sequence). In nucleotides, the CDR3 is TGCAGTGCTAGAGCGCACAAGTCATACAAGGAGGATGGCTACACCTTC. It translates to CSARAHKSYKEDGYTF.

This clone is deemed medium-sized. This chain uses TRBV2 with TRBJ1-1; D is perhaps TRBD1 (5 bases). From germline, CDR1 is SNHLY and CDR2 FYNNEI. V lost 6 bases, J lost 7 bases, and 9 bases lay in between. The CDR3 runs to 11 residues. In DNA form, the CDR3 reads TGTGCCAGCAGGACAGACCTTGAAGCTTTCTTT. The encoded protein is CASRTDLEAFF.

By share, this clone counts as medium-sized. The chain recombines TRBV15 with TRBJ1-2; D ambiguous. The CDR3 is made up of 14 amino acids. Germline CDR1 and CDR2: LNHNV and YYDKDF (reference sequence). The ends were cut back, 0 bases at V and 2 bases at J, with 7 bases in the middle. CDR3 in amino acids: CATSRDAGNYGYTF. CDR3 bases: TGTGCCACCAGCAGAGATGCGGGGAACTATGGCTACACCTTC.

This clone has only a few counts. The chain recombines TRBV10-2 with TRBJ2-7, with D hard to call. CDR1 and CDR2 (germline): WSHSY, SAAADI. This CDR3 has 16 amino acids. The CDR3 DNA follows: TGCTCCATCAGCTCATTCTCGGGTGGCCCCTCCTACGAGCAGTACTTC. This gives the protein CSISSFSGGPSYEQYF.

This clone is medium-sized in the sample. The chain employs TRBV6-4 and TRBJ2-2; 7 bases agree with TRBD1. J gave up 3 bases and V 8 bases, and 6 bases lay outside the gene matches. Germline V gene lookup returns CDR1 MRHNA and CDR2 SNTAGT. This CDR3 has 14 amino acids. The CDR3 is CASAGTAYTGELFF. CDR3 in DNA: TGTGCCAGCGCCGGGACAGCCTACACCGGGGAGCTGTTTTTT.

There are many counts of this clone. V usage is TRBV20-1 and J usage is TRBJ1-4, with D unresolved. Deletions cut 6 bases from V and 0 bases from J, with 11 bases between. From germline, CDR1 is DFQATT and CDR2 SNEGSKA (reference sequence). There are 14 residues in the CDR3. For the CDR3, the DNA is TGCAGTGCACAGAACAGCGCAACTAATGAAAAACTGTTTTTT. Amino acid sequence: CSAQNSATNEKLFF.

This clone showed up many times. The chain carries TRBV7-9 and TRBJ2-7, with 7 positions matching TRBD2. J was trimmed by 7 bases and V by 3 bases; bases with no gene match: 3. Germline CDR1 reads SEHNR; CDR2 reads FQNEAQ (reference sequence). CDR3 length: 12 residues. Here the CDR3 DNA reads TGTGCCAGCAGCTTGGGGGGGGGGGAGCAGTACTTC. It codes for CASSLGGGEQYF.

This clone is medium-sized (0.01 to 0.1%) within its sample. The chain carries TRBV27 and TRBJ2-1; 7 positions agree with TRBD2. The CDR3 contains 14 residues. The germline V gene encodes CDR1 MNHEY and CDR2 SMNVEV (reference sequence). V was pared by 10 bases and J by 6 bases, with 12 bases of the junction left unmatched. CDR3 coding DNA: TGTGCCACTCTGACTAGCAATAAACCCAATGAGCAGTTCTTC. It codes for CATLTSNKPNEQFF.

The rearrangement joins TRBV2 to TRBJ1-1; TRBD1 agrees at 7 bases. The CDR3 length is 13 residues. The V and J ends lost 4 bases and 5 bases, in that order; junction bases with no gene match: 4. The germline V gene encodes CDR1 SNHLY and CDR2 FYNNEI. The DNA for the CDR3 is TGTGCCAGCAGTGGACAGGGTGGGACTGAAGCTTTCTTT. Translation: CASSGQGGTEAFF.